The following is a TCR beta chain sequence with its context. Authors' analysis steps: From reference gene primer amplification, estimates of nucleated cell counts were derived. Sequenced by immunoSEQ multiplex PCR; TCRdb stores in-frame clones only, minus some. V and J calls and clone size are as listed in that table; D and trimming were resolved from the DNA. The sample lists around 190,000 clones, 86% seen once, with less than 25% in the top ten. The sample is drawn from a study of blood T cell repertoires in COVID-19. Study summary: Samples representing acute and convalescent COVID-19 were sourced from the United States, Italy and Spain. In each case, the material was cDNA or gDNA derived from T cells, B-cell-depleted T cells, or PBMCs.

V was shortened by 3 bases and J by 3 bases, with 3 bases between the two germline ends. Germline-derived CDR1 and CDR2 are DFQATT and SNEGSKA (reference sequence). The CDR3 totals 10 residues. This chain links TRBV20-1 with TRBJ2-7; D is unclear. This TCR derives from a man aged 65 to 79 with active or convalescent COVID-19. The sample comprised peripheral blood. CDR3 DNA sequence: TGCAGTGCTAGTCTCTACGAGCAGTACTTC. Translated: CSASLYEQYF.